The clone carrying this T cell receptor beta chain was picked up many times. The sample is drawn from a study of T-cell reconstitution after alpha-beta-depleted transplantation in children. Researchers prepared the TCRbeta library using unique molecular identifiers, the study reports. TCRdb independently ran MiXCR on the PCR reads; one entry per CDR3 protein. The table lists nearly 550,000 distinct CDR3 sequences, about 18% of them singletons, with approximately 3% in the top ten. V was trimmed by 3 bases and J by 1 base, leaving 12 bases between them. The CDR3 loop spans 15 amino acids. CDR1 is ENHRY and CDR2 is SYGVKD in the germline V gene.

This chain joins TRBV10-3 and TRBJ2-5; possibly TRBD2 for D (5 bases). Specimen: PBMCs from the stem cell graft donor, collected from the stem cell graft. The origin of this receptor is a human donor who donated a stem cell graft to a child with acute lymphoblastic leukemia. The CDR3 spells CAISDPGLTQETQYF. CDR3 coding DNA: TGTGCCATCAGTGACCCCGGACTGACCCAAGAGACCCAGTACTTC.